The source of this T cell receptor beta chain is a study of blood T cell repertoires in COVID-19. Overall study context: Sample material is recorded as cDNA or gDNA derived from T cells, B-cell-depleted T cells, or PBMCs.

Original handling: Amplified reference gene primers provided the basis for estimating nucleated cell counts. TCRdb's table, derived via immunoSEQ multiplex PCR, lists solely in-frame clones and lacks some. V and J calls and clone size are as listed in that table; D and trimming were resolved from the DNA. Among about 220,000 clones listed, roughly 90% were seen once. The study drew participants aged about 18 to 89 years from about two dozen US areas. This CDR3 comprises 13 residues. Germline V gives CDR1 KGHDR, CDR2 SFDVKD. Trimming removed 1 base at V and 7 bases at J, with 9 bases between. Input material: PBMCs or T cells enriched from blood (not recorded which). This clonotype was obtained from a woman aged 30 to 39 who had recovered from COVID-19. The chain uses TRBV24-1 and TRBJ1-2; D ambiguous. CDR3 loop: CATSDLDFGGYTF. In DNA, the CDR3 is TGTGCCACCAGTGATTTAGACTTTGGTGGCTACACCTTC.